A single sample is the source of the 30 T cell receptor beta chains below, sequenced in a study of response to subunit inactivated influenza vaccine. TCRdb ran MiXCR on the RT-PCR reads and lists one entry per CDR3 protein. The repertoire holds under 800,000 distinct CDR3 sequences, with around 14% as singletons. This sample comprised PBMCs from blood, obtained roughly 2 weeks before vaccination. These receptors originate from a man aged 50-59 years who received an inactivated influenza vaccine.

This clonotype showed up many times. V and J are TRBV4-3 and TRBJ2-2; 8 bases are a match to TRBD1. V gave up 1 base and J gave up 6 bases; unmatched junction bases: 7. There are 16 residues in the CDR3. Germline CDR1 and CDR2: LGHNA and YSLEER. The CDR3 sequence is CASSQVGQGFSGELFF. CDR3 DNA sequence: TGCGCCAGCAGCCAAGTTGGACAGGGTTTTTCCGGGGAGCTGTTTTTT.

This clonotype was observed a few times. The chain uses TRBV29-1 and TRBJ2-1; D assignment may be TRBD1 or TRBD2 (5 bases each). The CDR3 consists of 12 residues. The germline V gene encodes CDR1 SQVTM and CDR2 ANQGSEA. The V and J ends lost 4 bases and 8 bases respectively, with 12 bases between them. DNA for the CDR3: TGCAGCGTTGTGGCAGGGAGACATGAGCAGTTCTTC. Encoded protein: CSVVAGRHEQFF.

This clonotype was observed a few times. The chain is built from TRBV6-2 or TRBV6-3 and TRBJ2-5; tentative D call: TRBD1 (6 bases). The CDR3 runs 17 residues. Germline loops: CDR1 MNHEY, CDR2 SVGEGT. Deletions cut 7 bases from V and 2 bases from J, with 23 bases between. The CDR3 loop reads CASTTGPGQHLQETQYF. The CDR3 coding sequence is TGTGCCAGCACCACTGGCCCTGGACAGCACTTACAAGAGACCCAGTACTTC.

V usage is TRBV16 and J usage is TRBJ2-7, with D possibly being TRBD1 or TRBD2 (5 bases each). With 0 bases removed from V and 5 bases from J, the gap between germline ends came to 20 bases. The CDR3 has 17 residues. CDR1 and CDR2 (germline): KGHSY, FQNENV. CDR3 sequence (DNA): TGTGCCAGCAGCCAATCATTGGGACCCGGGGCTTTCGACGAGCAGTACTTC. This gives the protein CASSQSLGPGAFDEQYF.

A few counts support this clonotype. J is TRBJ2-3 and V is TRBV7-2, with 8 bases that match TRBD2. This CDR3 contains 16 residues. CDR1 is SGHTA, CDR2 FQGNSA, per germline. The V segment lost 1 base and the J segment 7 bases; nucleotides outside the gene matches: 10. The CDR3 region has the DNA TGTGCCAGCAGCTTAGACCCGGGAGGGCCAATATATACGCAGTATTTT. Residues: CASSLDPGGPIYTQYF.

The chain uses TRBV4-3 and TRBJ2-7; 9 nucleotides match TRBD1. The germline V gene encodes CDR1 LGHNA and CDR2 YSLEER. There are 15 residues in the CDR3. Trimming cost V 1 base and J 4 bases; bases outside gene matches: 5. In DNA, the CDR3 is TGCGCCAGCAGCCAAGTGGAACAGGGGGCTTACGAGCAGTACTTC. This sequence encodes CASSQVEQGAYEQYF.

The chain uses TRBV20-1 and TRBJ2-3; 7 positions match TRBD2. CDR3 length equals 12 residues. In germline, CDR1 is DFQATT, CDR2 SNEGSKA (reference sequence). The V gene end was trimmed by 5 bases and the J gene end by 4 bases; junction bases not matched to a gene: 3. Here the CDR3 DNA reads TGCAGTGCTCGACTAGCCTCAGATACGCAGTATTTT. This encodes CSARLASDTQYF.

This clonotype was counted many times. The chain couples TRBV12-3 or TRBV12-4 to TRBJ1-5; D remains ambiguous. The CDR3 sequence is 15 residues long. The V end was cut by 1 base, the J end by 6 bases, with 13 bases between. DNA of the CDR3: TGTGCCAGCAGTTTAGGACTGGGCAGAGTTCAGCCCCAGCATTTT. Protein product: CASSLGLGRVQPQHF.

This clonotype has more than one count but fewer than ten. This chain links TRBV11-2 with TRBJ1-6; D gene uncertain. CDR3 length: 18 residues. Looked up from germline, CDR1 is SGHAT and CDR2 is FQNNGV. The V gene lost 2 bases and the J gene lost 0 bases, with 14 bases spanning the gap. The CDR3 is CASSLRFSTSSYNSPLHF. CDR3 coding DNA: TGTGCCAGCAGCTTAAGATTCAGCACAAGCTCCTATAATTCACCCCTCCACTTT.

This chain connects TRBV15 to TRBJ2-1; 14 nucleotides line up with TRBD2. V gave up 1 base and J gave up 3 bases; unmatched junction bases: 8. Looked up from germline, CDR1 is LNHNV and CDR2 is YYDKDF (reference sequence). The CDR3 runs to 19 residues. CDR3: CATSRVGLAGVGDYNEQFF. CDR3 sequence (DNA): TGTGCCACCAGCAGAGTGGGACTAGCGGGAGTGGGGGACTACAATGAGCAGTTCTTC.

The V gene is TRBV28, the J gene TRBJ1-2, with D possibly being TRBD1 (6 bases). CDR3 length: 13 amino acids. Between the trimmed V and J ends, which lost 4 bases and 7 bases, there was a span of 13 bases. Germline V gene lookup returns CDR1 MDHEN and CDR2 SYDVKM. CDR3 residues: CASSSHGRGGYTF. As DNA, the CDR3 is TGTGCCAGCAGTTCCCACGGCAGGGGTGGCTACACCTTC.

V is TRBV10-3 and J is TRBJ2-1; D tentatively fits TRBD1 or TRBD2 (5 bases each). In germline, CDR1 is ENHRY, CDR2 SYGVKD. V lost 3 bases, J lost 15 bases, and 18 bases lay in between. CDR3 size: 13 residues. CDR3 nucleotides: TGTGCCATCAGTGAAAATACCGAGACGGGACCGTTCTTC. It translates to CAISENTETGPFF.

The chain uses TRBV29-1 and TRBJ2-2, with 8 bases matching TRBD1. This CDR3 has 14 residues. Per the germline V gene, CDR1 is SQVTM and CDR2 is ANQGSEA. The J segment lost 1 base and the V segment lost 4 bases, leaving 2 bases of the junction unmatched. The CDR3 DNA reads TGCAGCGTTGTAGGGACAGGGAACACCGGGGAGCTGTTTTTT. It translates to CSVVGTGNTGELFF.

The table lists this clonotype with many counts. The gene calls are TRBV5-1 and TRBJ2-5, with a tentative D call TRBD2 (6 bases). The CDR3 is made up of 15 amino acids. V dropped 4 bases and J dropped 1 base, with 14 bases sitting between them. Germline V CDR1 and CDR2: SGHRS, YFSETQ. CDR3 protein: CASSRNLALQETQYF. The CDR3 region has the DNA TGCGCCAGCAGCCGAAACCTAGCGCTCCAAGAGACCCAGTACTTC.

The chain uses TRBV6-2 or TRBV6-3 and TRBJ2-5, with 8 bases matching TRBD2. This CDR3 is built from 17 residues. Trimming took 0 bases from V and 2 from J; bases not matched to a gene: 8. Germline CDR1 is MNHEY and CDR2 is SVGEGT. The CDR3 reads CASSYSLGGRRQETQYF. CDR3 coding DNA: TGTGCCAGCAGTTACTCTCTCGGCGGGAGGCGACAAGAGACCCAGTACTTC.

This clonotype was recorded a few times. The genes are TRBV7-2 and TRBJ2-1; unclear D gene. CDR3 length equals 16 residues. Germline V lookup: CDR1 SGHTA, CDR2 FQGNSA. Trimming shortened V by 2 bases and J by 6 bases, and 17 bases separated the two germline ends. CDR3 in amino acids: CASSLTTLSYGNEQFF. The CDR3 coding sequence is TGTGCCAGCAGCTTAACGACATTGTCTTATGGCAATGAGCAGTTCTTC.

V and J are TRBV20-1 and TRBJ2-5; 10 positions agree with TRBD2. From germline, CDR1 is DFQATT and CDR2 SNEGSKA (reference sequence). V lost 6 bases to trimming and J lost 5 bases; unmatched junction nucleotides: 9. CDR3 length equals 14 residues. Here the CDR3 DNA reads TGCAGTGCCGCCACTAGCGGGGTGGGGGAGACCCAGTACTTC. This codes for CSAATSGVGETQYF.

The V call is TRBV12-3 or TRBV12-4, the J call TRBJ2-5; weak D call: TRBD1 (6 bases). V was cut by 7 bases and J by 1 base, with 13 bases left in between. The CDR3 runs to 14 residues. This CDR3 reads CASTLGHLQETQYF. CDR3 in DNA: TGTGCCAGCACCTTGGGACACCTCCAAGAGACCCAGTACTTC.

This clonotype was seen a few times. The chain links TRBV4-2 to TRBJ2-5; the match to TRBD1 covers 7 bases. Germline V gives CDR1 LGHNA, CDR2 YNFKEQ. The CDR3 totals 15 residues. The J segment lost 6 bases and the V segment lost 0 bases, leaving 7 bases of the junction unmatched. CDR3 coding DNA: TGTGCCAGCAGCCAAGAAGGGGGCAGGGACCAGACCCAGTACTTC. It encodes CASSQEGGRDQTQYF.

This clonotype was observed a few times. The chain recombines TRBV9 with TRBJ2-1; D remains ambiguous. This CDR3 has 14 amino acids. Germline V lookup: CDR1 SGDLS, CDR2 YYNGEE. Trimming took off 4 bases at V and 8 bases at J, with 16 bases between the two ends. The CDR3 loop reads CASSSHPGPDEQFF. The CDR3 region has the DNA TGTGCCAGCAGCTCACACCCAGGTCCAGATGAGCAGTTCTTC.

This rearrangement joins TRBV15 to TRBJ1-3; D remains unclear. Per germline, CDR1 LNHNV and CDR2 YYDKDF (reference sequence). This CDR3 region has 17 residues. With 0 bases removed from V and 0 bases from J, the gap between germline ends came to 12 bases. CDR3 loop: CATSRDLASGSGNTIYF. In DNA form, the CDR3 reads TGTGCCACCAGCAGAGATTTGGCATCCGGCTCTGGAAACACCATATATTTT.

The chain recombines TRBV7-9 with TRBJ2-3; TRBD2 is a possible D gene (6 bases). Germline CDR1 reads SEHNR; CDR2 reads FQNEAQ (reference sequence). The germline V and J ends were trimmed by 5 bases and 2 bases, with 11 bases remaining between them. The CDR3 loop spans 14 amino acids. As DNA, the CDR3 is TGTGCCAGCAGCCGGGAGACCCTCACAGATACGCAGTATTTT. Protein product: CASSRETLTDTQYF.

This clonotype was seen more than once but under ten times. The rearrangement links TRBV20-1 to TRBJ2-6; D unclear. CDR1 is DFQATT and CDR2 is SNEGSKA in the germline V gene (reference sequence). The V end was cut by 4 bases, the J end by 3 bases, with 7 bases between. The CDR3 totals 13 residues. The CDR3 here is CSATWGGANVLTF. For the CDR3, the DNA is TGCAGTGCTACGTGGGGTGGGGCCAACGTCCTGACTTTC.

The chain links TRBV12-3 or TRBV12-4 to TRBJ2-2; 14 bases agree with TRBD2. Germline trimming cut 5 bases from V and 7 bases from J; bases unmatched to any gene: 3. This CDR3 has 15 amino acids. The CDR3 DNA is TGTGCCAGCAGTCAGGGACTAGCGGGGGTCGGGGAGCTGTTTTTT. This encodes CASSQGLAGVGELFF.

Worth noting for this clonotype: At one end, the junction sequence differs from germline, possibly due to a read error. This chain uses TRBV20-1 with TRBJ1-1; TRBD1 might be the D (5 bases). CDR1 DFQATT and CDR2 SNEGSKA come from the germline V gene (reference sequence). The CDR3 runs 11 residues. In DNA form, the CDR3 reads TGCAGTGCTAGAACCCCACCGACAGTCCTCTTT. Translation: CSARTPPTVLF.

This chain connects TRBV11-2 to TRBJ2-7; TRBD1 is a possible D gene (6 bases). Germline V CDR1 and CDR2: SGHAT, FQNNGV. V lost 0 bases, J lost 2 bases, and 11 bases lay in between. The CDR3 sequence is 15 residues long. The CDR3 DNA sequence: TGTGCCAGCAGCTTAGATCGACAGGAGGCCTACGAGCAGTACTTC. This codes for CASSLDRQEAYEQYF.

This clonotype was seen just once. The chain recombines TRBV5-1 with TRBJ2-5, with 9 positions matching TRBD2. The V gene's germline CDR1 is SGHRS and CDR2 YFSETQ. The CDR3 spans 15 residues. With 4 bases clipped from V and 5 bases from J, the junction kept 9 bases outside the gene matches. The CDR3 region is CASSNRSGGNETQYF. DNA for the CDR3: TGCGCCAGCAGCAACCGGAGCGGGGGGAACGAGACCCAGTACTTC.

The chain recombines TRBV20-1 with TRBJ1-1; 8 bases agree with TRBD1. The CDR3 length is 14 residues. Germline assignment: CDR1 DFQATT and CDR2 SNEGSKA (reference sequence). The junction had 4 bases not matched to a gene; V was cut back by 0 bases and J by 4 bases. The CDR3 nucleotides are TGCAGTGCTAGAGACCCAGGGGGCCCCACTGAAGCTTTCTTT. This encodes CSARDPGGPTEAFF.

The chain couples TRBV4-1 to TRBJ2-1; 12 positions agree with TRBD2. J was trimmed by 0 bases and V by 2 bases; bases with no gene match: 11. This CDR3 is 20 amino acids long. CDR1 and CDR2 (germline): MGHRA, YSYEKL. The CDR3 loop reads CASSQPGLAGPPSSYNEQFF. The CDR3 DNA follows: TGCGCCAGCAGCCAACCGGGACTAGCGGGCCCACCGAGCTCCTACAATGAGCAGTTCTTC.

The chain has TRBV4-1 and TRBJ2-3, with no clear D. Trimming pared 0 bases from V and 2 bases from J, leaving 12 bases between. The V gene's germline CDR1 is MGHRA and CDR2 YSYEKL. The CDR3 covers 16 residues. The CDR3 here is CASSQDFQENTDTQYF. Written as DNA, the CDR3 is TGCGCCAGCAGCCAAGATTTCCAGGAGAACACAGATACGCAGTATTTT.